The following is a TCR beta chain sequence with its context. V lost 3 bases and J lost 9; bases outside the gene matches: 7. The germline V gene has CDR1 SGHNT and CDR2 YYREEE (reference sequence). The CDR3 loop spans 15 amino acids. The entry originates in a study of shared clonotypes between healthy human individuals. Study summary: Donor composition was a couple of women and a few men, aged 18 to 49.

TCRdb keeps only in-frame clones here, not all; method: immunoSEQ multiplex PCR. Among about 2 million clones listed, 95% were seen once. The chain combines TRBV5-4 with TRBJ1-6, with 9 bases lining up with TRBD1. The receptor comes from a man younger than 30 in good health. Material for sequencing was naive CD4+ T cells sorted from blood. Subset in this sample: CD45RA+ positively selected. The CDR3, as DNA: TGTGCCAGCAGCTCTCGGGACAGGGTATCTTCACCCCTCCACTTT. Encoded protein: CASSSRDRVSSPLHF.